These T cell receptor beta chains were read from a single sample in a study of T cell changes during pregnancy in multiple sclerosis. The table came from immunoSEQ multiplex PCR; TCRdb's copy has only in-frame clones and leaves some out. The repertoire holds 90,000 to 100,000 clones, with 90% to 95% as singletons. Sequenced material: peripheral blood, taken in the third trimester of pregnancy. Receptors originate from a female donor with multiple sclerosis, enrolled in a pregnancy study. Each CDR3 is given with its conserved first and last residue.

V	CDR3
TRBV7-2	CASSPRTGAYNEQFF
TRBV27	CASSFYHRGLGYTF
TRBV7-8	CASSLPLGGGPADTQYF
TRBV28	CASREGDGNTIYF
TRBV28	CASSSTGHGYTF
TRBV9	CASSVASEREGEQYF
TRBV28	CASSSTLGTGYF
TRBV27	CASRSRGFGEQFF
TRBV19	CASSLGQGESETQYF
TRBV19	CASTQMSGGASEAFF
TRBV4-1	CASASEEGNEQFF
TRBV5-1	CASSLAGGPYEQYF
TRBV28	CASSGGLAGAYNEQFF
TRBV6-5	CASRTTGDGGYEQYF
TRBV28	CASSPPPSDGYTF
TRBV6-1	CASRGTGRATEAFF
TRBV28	CASSWRGNGNQPQHF
TRBV28	CASSVYRAGTDNNYGYTF
TRBV28	CASGPGSSYEQYF
TRBV6-5	CASRNPGTGNTEAFF
TRBV12-5	CASGSSSGNQPQHF
TRBV27	CASTLRTGPLSSYNEQFF
TRBV2	CASSEESRMNTEAFF
TRBV5-6	CASSLGELRLSYNEQFF
TRBV9	CASSRIAARGSGNTIYF
TRBV20-1	CSARGVSEQFF
TRBV9	CASSVELAGAVTNTGELFF
TRBV6-4	CASKGTLNTGELFF
TRBV29-1	CSVEDPGSGRAEQYF
TRBV28	CASSPKTGSGYGYTF
TRBV4-1	CASSQEISLGYRGEKLFF
TRBV6-6	CASSYSQVTTGELFF
TRBV27	CASSLRGSYEQYF
TRBV6-1	CASSEAGTGAYEQYF
TRBV14	CASSQDQRRAGGTNEQYF
TRBV5-1	CASSLVTSQDQYF
TRBV28	CASSFLTSFSSSYEQYF
TRBV28	CASSLRRQGKNQPQHF
TRBV10-3	CAISVGGSNYNEQFF
TRBV19	CASRQQMNTEAFF